This is a list of T cell receptor beta chains from one sample in a study of T cells in Graves' hyperthyroidism and ophthalmopathy. TCRdb recomputed calls from the multiplex PCR reads with MiXCR, one row per CDR3 protein. The sample lists over 500,000 distinct CDR3 sequences; roughly 15% were seen once. The material sequenced was blood. These receptors were collected from a woman aged 40 to 50 with Graves' hyperthyroidism. The CDR3 runs from the conserved cysteine through the conserved F or W. D genes are given only for firm matches. Part of the rows lack a size; the others show once, few, many or a class for expanded clones.

cdr3_nt: TGTGCCAGCAGCTTTACTAGTGGCGGTGGGGGGATAGGGACCCAGTACTTC
cdr3_aa: CASSFTSGGGGIGTQYF
v_call: TRBV7-2
j_call: TRBJ2-5
d_call: .
clone_size: many

cdr3_nt: TGTGCCAGCAGTTCGGACAGGGACGGTCAGCCCCAGCATTTT
cdr3_aa: CASSSDRDGQPQHF
v_call: TRBV6-2/TRBV6-3
j_call: TRBJ1-5
d_call: TRBD1
clone_size: few

cdr3_nt: TGTGCCAGTGAGCCACCGGGTAACACAGATACGCAGTATTTT
cdr3_aa: CASEPPGNTDTQYF
v_call: TRBV19
j_call: TRBJ2-3
d_call: .
clone_size: many

cdr3_nt: TGTGCCAGTAGACTGGGACAGCTGTCCACAGATACGCAGTATTTT
cdr3_aa: CASRLGQLSTDTQYF
v_call: TRBV19
j_call: TRBJ2-3
d_call: TRBD1
clone_size: few

cdr3_nt: TGTGCCAGCAGCCCGAGAACATTGAGGGATACGCAGTATTTT
cdr3_aa: CASSPRTLRDTQYF
v_call: TRBV14
j_call: TRBJ2-3
d_call: .
clone_size: .

cdr3_nt: TGCAGTGCTACTCGGGCCAACACCGGGGAGCTGTTTTTT
cdr3_aa: CSATRANTGELFF
v_call: TRBV20-1
j_call: TRBJ2-2
d_call: .
clone_size: few

cdr3_nt: TGTGCCAGCAGCTTGAGCTTGAACACTGAAGCTTTCTTT
cdr3_aa: CASSLSLNTEAFF
v_call: TRBV19
j_call: TRBJ1-1
d_call: .
clone_size: many

cdr3_nt: TGTGCCAGCAGCCAGGGAGGAGGGACAGGAGCTTTCTTT
cdr3_aa: CASSQGGGTGAFF
v_call: TRBV3-1
j_call: TRBJ1-1
d_call: TRBD1
clone_size: many

cdr3_nt: TGTGCCAGCAGTCCGACGACAGGGGGATCCTACGAGCAGTACTTC
cdr3_aa: CASSPTTGGSYEQYF
v_call: TRBV12-3/TRBV12-4
j_call: TRBJ2-7
d_call: TRBD1
clone_size: few

cdr3_nt: TGTGCCAGCAGCTACCGGGACAGAGACTACAATGAGCAGTTCTTC
cdr3_aa: CASSYRDRDYNEQFF
v_call: TRBV11-2
j_call: TRBJ2-1
d_call: TRBD1
clone_size: many

cdr3_nt: TGTGCCAGCTCACCACCTGACAGGTACACTGAAGCTTTCTTT
cdr3_aa: CASSPPDRYTEAFF
v_call: TRBV18
j_call: TRBJ1-1
d_call: .
clone_size: many

cdr3_nt: TGTGCCAGCAGTTTAACCCCCAGAGAAAAACTGTTTTTT
cdr3_aa: CASSLTPREKLFF
v_call: TRBV27
j_call: TRBJ1-4
d_call: .
clone_size: .

cdr3_nt: TGCAGTGCTAGAGAAGGCAGCGGGAACTACGAGCAGTACTTC
cdr3_aa: CSAREGSGNYEQYF
v_call: TRBV20-1
j_call: TRBJ2-7
d_call: TRBD2
clone_size: few

cdr3_nt: TGTGCCAGCAGTGGCCTTCTGACACCCTACAATGAGCAGTTCTTC
cdr3_aa: CASSGLLTPYNEQFF
v_call: TRBV12-3/TRBV12-4
j_call: TRBJ2-1
d_call: .
clone_size: many

cdr3_nt: TGCAGCGTTGAAGATCCCACGGGGGACACCTACGAGCAGTACTTC
cdr3_aa: CSVEDPTGDTYEQYF
v_call: TRBV29-1
j_call: TRBJ2-7
d_call: .
clone_size: many

cdr3_nt: TGTGCCAGCAGCCCTCACCGAGGAGGGGATGAAGCTTTCTTT
cdr3_aa: CASSPHRGGDEAFF
v_call: TRBV9
j_call: TRBJ1-1
d_call: .
clone_size: many

cdr3_nt: TGTGCCAGCAGCGTGGGACAGGGGCGTGGAGATACGCAGTATTTT
cdr3_aa: CASSVGQGRGDTQYF
v_call: TRBV7-9
j_call: TRBJ2-3
d_call: TRBD1
clone_size: few

cdr3_nt: TGTGCCAGCAGCCGGGGGGGCATGGGTGATATGTCCGGGGAGCTGTTTTTT
cdr3_aa: CASSRGGMGDMSGELFF
v_call: TRBV7-2
j_call: TRBJ2-2
d_call: TRBD2
clone_size: many

cdr3_nt: TGTGCCAGCAGTTGGGCTAGCGGGAGCGAGACCCAGTACTTC
cdr3_aa: CASSWASGSETQYF
v_call: TRBV12-3/TRBV12-4
j_call: TRBJ2-5
d_call: TRBD2
clone_size: many

cdr3_nt: TGTGCCAGCGTAGCGGGAGCAGGGGAGACCCAGTACTTC
cdr3_aa: CASVAGAGETQYF
v_call: TRBV2
j_call: TRBJ2-5
d_call: TRBD2
clone_size: many

cdr3_nt: TGCGCCAGCAGCTTGTCTGGCTCTAGCAATCAGCCCCAGCATTTT
cdr3_aa: CASSLSGSSNQPQHF
v_call: TRBV5-1
j_call: TRBJ1-5
d_call: .
clone_size: many

cdr3_nt: TGTGCCTGGAGTAGGAATGGCTACACCTTC
cdr3_aa: CAWSRNGYTF
v_call: TRBV30
j_call: TRBJ1-2
d_call: .
clone_size: .

cdr3_nt: TGCAGTGCTTGGGACAGTTTGCCCAATGAGCAGTTCTTC
cdr3_aa: CSAWDSLPNEQFF
v_call: TRBV20-1
j_call: TRBJ2-1
d_call: TRBD1
clone_size: many

cdr3_nt: TGTGCCAGCAGTTTTGGAGGACAGAGCAATCAGCCCCAGCATTTT
cdr3_aa: CASSFGGQSNQPQHF
v_call: TRBV5-8
j_call: TRBJ1-5
d_call: .
clone_size: .

cdr3_nt: TGTGCCAGCAGCCCGGACCCCTTGGGACTATCCTACGAGCAGTACTTC
cdr3_aa: CASSPDPLGLSYEQYF
v_call: TRBV3-1
j_call: TRBJ2-7
d_call: TRBD2
clone_size: many

cdr3_nt: TGTGCCAGCAGCTTAGCGCTTGGGAGGGTCGTCGAGACCCAGTACTTC
cdr3_aa: CASSLALGRVVETQYF
v_call: TRBV7-9
j_call: TRBJ2-5
d_call: TRBD2
clone_size: many

cdr3_nt: TGTGCCAGCAGTTTATCGTTCGGCACAGATACGCAGTATTTT
cdr3_aa: CASSLSFGTDTQYF
v_call: TRBV27
j_call: TRBJ2-3
d_call: .
clone_size: many

cdr3_nt: TGTGCCAGCAGTTCCCCTCGGACAGGGGACTATGGCTACACCTTC
cdr3_aa: CASSSPRTGDYGYTF
v_call: TRBV27
j_call: TRBJ1-2
d_call: TRBD1
clone_size: few

cdr3_nt: TGTGCCAGCAGCCAAGAGGGAGGCAGGGAAGAGACCCAGTACTTC
cdr3_aa: CASSQEGGREETQYF
v_call: TRBV4-2
j_call: TRBJ2-5
d_call: .
clone_size: many

cdr3_nt: TGCGCCAGCAGGTTCACAGGGGGTCTAACAGATACGCAGTATTTT
cdr3_aa: CASRFTGGLTDTQYF
v_call: TRBV5-1
j_call: TRBJ2-3
d_call: TRBD1
clone_size: many

cdr3_nt: TGTGCCAGCAGCTTAGACAGGGACAGGGAGACCCAGTACTTC
cdr3_aa: CASSLDRDRETQYF
v_call: TRBV7-3
j_call: TRBJ2-5
d_call: TRBD1
clone_size: many

cdr3_nt: TGCAGTGCTAGAAGGACTAGCGGGAGTCACAATGAGCAGTTCTTC
cdr3_aa: CSARRTSGSHNEQFF
v_call: TRBV20-1
j_call: TRBJ2-1
d_call: TRBD2
clone_size: few

cdr3_nt: TGCAGTGCTAGGGCGGAAAGCTCCTACAATGAGCAGTTCTTC
cdr3_aa: CSARAESSYNEQFF
v_call: TRBV20-1
j_call: TRBJ2-1
d_call: .
clone_size: few

cdr3_nt: TGCAGTGCTAGAGATATGGGGTTACGGACTGAAGCTTTCTTT
cdr3_aa: CSARDMGLRTEAFF
v_call: TRBV20-1
j_call: TRBJ1-1
d_call: .
clone_size: many

cdr3_nt: TGTGCCAGCAGTTTGTTCAGGGAGCACTATGGCTACACCTTC
cdr3_aa: CASSLFREHYGYTF
v_call: TRBV27
j_call: TRBJ1-2
d_call: .
clone_size: few

cdr3_nt: TGCAGTGCTATGAAAACTAGCGGCCGGGATGAGCAGTTCTTC
cdr3_aa: CSAMKTSGRDEQFF
v_call: TRBV20-1
j_call: TRBJ2-1
d_call: TRBD2
clone_size: many

cdr3_nt: TGTGCCAGCAAGTACGACAGGGAAAACTATGGCTACACCTTC
cdr3_aa: CASKYDRENYGYTF
v_call: TRBV28
j_call: TRBJ1-2
d_call: TRBD1
clone_size: many

cdr3_nt: TGTGCCAGCAGCCAAGAGCAAAGGACTAGGAATGAGCAGTTCTTC
cdr3_aa: CASSQEQRTRNEQFF
v_call: TRBV3-1
j_call: TRBJ2-1
d_call: TRBD2
clone_size: many

cdr3_nt: TGTGCCAGCAGCTTAGGTCTGTTCGGATCCAATGAGCAGTTCTTC
cdr3_aa: CASSLGLFGSNEQFF
v_call: TRBV13
j_call: TRBJ2-1
d_call: .
clone_size: many

cdr3_nt: TGTGCCAGCACCCCAGGGTGGAAGAATGAGCAGTTCTTC
cdr3_aa: CASTPGWKNEQFF
v_call: TRBV27
j_call: TRBJ2-1
d_call: .
clone_size: .

cdr3_nt: TGCGCCAGTTCATCCGGGAGGGAACTTGGAGAGCAGTACTTC
cdr3_aa: CASSSGRELGEQYF
v_call: TRBV5-1
j_call: TRBJ2-7
d_call: TRBD2
clone_size: many

cdr3_nt: TGCGCCAGCAGCTTGGATCCAGGGCCGGGTGGGGCTAACTATGGCTACACCTTC
cdr3_aa: CASSLDPGPGGANYGYTF
v_call: TRBV5-1
j_call: TRBJ1-2
d_call: .
clone_size: .

cdr3_nt: TGTGCCAGCAGTTCCGCCCTTCCTCAGCCCCAGCATTTT
cdr3_aa: CASSSALPQPQHF
v_call: TRBV28
j_call: TRBJ1-5
d_call: .
clone_size: many

cdr3_nt: TGTGCCAGCACCTGGGGGGGACAGGGGGCTTCCTATTCACCCCTCCACTTT
cdr3_aa: CASTWGGQGASYSPLHF
v_call: TRBV28
j_call: TRBJ1-6
d_call: TRBD1
clone_size: few

cdr3_nt: TGTGCCAGCAGTGAAGCGGGGGTGCGGGAGGGATACGAGCAGTACTTC
cdr3_aa: CASSEAGVREGYEQYF
v_call: TRBV2
j_call: TRBJ2-7
d_call: TRBD2
clone_size: many

cdr3_nt: TGTGCCAGCAGTTCGACAGGGCGCAATCAGCCCCAGCATTTT
cdr3_aa: CASSSTGRNQPQHF
v_call: TRBV12-3/TRBV12-4
j_call: TRBJ1-5
d_call: TRBD1
clone_size: many

cdr3_nt: TGTGCCAGCAGCTTGGTTAGCGGATCTGTTGGGAATGAGCAGTTCTTC
cdr3_aa: CASSLVSGSVGNEQFF
v_call: TRBV5-5
j_call: TRBJ2-1
d_call: .
clone_size: .

cdr3_nt: TGTGCCAGCAGTTACGCCCCAGCGGGCGCTCCGTATTACGAGCAGTACTTC
cdr3_aa: CASSYAPAGAPYYEQYF
v_call: TRBV6-2/TRBV6-3
j_call: TRBJ2-7
d_call: .
clone_size: many

cdr3_nt: TGTGCCAGTAGTAAAGCGACAGGAGCCACTGAAGCTTTCTTT
cdr3_aa: CASSKATGATEAFF
v_call: TRBV19
j_call: TRBJ1-1
d_call: .
clone_size: .

cdr3_nt: TGCAGTGCTAGAATTCTAGCGGGACGGACCTACAATGAGCAGTTCTTC
cdr3_aa: CSARILAGRTYNEQFF
v_call: TRBV20-1
j_call: TRBJ2-1
d_call: TRBD2
clone_size: many

cdr3_nt: TGTGCCAGCAGCCGGACAGTCTACGAGCAGTACTTC
cdr3_aa: CASSRTVYEQYF
v_call: TRBV28
j_call: TRBJ2-7
d_call: .
clone_size: many

cdr3_nt: TGTGCCACCAGTGATTTGACTAGCGGGAGGAATGAGCAGTTCTTC
cdr3_aa: CATSDLTSGRNEQFF
v_call: TRBV24-1
j_call: TRBJ2-1
d_call: TRBD2
clone_size: .

cdr3_nt: TGTGCCAGCAGCGTAGCCGCGACAGGGCAAGAGACCCAGTACTTC
cdr3_aa: CASSVAATGQETQYF
v_call: TRBV9
j_call: TRBJ2-5
d_call: TRBD1
clone_size: .

cdr3_nt: TGTGCCAGCAGTCCCGTTACCTCAAGGGACAGCCATCAAGAGACCCAGTACTTC
cdr3_aa: CASSPVTSRDSHQETQYF
v_call: TRBV28
j_call: TRBJ2-5
d_call: TRBD1
clone_size: many

cdr3_nt: TGTGCCAGCAGCTTAGCTTTACTAGCGGGAGTATCGTCAGATACGCAGTATTTT
cdr3_aa: CASSLALLAGVSSDTQYF
v_call: TRBV7-9
j_call: TRBJ2-3
d_call: TRBD2
clone_size: .

cdr3_nt: TGTGCCAGCAGTCCCCACGGGACAGATACGCAGTATTTT
cdr3_aa: CASSPHGTDTQYF
v_call: TRBV6-1
j_call: TRBJ2-3
d_call: .
clone_size: .

cdr3_nt: TGCAGCGTTTTTAAGCGGGAGGGCCGATATACGCAGTGTTTT
cdr3_aa: CSVFKREGRYTQCF
v_call: TRBV29-1
j_call: TRBJ2-3
d_call: TRBD2
clone_size: .

cdr3_nt: TGTGCCGGCGACAGGCAGAACACTGAAGCTTTCTTT
cdr3_aa: CAGDRQNTEAFF
v_call: TRBV30
j_call: TRBJ1-1
d_call: .
clone_size: many

cdr3_nt: TGCGCCAGCAGCTTACAGGGAGGGGAGTCCGGAGAAAAACTGTTTTTT
cdr3_aa: CASSLQGGESGEKLFF
v_call: TRBV5-1
j_call: TRBJ1-4
d_call: .
clone_size: many

cdr3_nt: TGTGCCAGCAGCCCCCCAGGGGGCGCGGGGGCCAACGTCCTGACTTTC
cdr3_aa: CASSPPGGAGANVLTF
v_call: TRBV27
j_call: TRBJ2-6
d_call: TRBD1
clone_size: many